This T cell receptor (beta chain) was captured in a study of CXCR3-negative and CXCR3-positive naive CD8 T cells (dated by TCRdb to the late 2010s). With respect to the entire study: In total, some 130 million TRB reads were obtained, corresponding to roughly 1.5 +/- 0.3 million reads per library. For the TRBV-TRBJ cluster analysis, the naive subsets came from a handful of donors, while the memory cells came from 3 donors. Diversity and physicochemical repertoire analyses covered around 10 donors pooled from two independent experiments. Study-wide findings and limitations: TRB CDR3s from CXCR3-positive naive cells showed higher hydrophobicity (lower Kidera factor 4), lower energy, and higher strength and volume indices than CXCR3-negative naive cells. Because surface CD5, which has been linked to self-reactivity in mice, was comparable between naive subsets, TCR interaction strength was also inferred from TRB CDR3 physicochemical properties. CXCR3 expression partially decreased after cryopreservation, so most assays used freshly isolated PBMCs. Within the same donor, TRBV-TRBJ usage looked similar between naive CXCR3-negative and CXCR3-positive cells, but memory cells had distinct patterns. Comparably high repertoire diversity was found in both naive subsets, whereas much lower repertoire diversity was found in memory CD8+ T cells.

Sequencing took place on a NextSeq 550. The Human TCR Profiling Kit (MiLaboratory) was used to make UMI-labeled 5' RACE TRB cDNA libraries. cDNA synthesis used the entire amount of extracted RNA, and PCR amplification then used the entire amount of cDNA produced. Libraries were prepared in parallel using an identical number of PCR cycles. In the original analysis: About 49,000 +/- 11,000 unique UMI-labeled TRB cDNA molecules per library were extracted with MIGEC and MiXCR, with at least two reads per UMI required. On average, each library contained 40,000 +/- 10,000 functional in-frame TRB CDR3 nucleotide clonotypes without stop codons. After each sample was downsampled to 5000 UMI-labeled TRB molecules, VDJtools was used to calculate diversity metrics such as normalized Shannon-Wiener and Chao1. VDJtools was used to calculate clonotype-size-weighted physicochemical properties of the central five CDR3 residues, namely interaction energy, strength, volume and Kidera factor 4. Each entry corresponds to one CDR3 protein sequence from reads that TCRdb reprocessed, and DNA is not given. TCRdb, rather than the study authors, made the V and J calls. The table for this sample records roughly 120,000 distinct CDR3 sequences. Roughly 0.62% of the sample goes to the ten largest clones.

A remark on this clonotype: No cognate antigen has been identified for it.

The CDR3 goes from the cysteine to the phenylalanine over 16 residues. No DNA appears here. The germline V gene (reference sequence) supplies CDR1 LNHDA and CDR2 SQIVND. For every CD8+ T cell subset, under 350,000 cells were flow-sorted straight into RLT lysis buffer, and each subset was sorted in triplicate. Naive CD8+ T cells were defined stringently as CD45RO-CCR7+CD27+CD95- to exclude memory contaminants. Using standard density gradient centrifugation, peripheral blood mononuclear cells were isolated from buffy coats. A FACSAria III was used to flow-sort naive CD8+ T cells into CXCR3-negative and CXCR3-positive populations. An RNeasy Mini Kit was used to extract total RNA from the sorted cells.

Sequences were obtained from naive CXCR3+ CD8+ T cells from blood. The cell subset or site label on this specimen signifies: CD45RO-CCR7+CD27+CD95- naive CD8+ T cells expressing CXCR3 (TNR3+). The chain joins TRBV19 to TRBJ2-5; TCRdb's D call, TRBD2, is unchecked because there is no DNA. The origin of this receptor is a human donor in good health. Some clones in this sample may be carry-over from other donors' samples. The CDR3 reads CASRMLLGRGGETQYF.